One sample yielded the 2 T cell receptor beta chains listed below, sequenced in a study of blood T cells in healthy people across ages. The use of a sample-barcoded 5' primer and a J-beta primer mix characterized a second PCR of roughly 7 to 11 cycles. Each CDR3 protein gets one entry after TCRdb re-called the 5' RACE reads with MiXCR. The sample has 850,000 to 1,300,000 distinct CDR3 sequences, 35% to 50% seen once. The sample taken for sequencing was blood. Receptors originate from a woman aged 55-75 years in good health.

In regard to this clonotype: One end of the junction does not line up with germline, which may come from a read error. The chain couples TRBV6-1 to TRBJ2-7, with 7 bases aligning to TRBD2. The CDR3 loop spans 15 amino acids. Germline V gene data show CDR1 as MNHNS and CDR2 as SASEGT. Here the CDR3 DNA reads TGTACCAGCAGTGAAGTGTCGGGACTAACCTACGAGCAGTACTTC. Translated, it gives CTSSEVSGLTYEQYF.

The DNA for the CDR3 is TGTGCCAGCAGCCCACAAGGGGGAGTACCCACAGATACGCAGTATTTT. The encoded protein is CASSPQGGVPTDTQYF. This chain joins TRBV7-2 and TRBJ2-3, with D possibly matching TRBD1 (6 bases). This CDR3 region has 16 residues. CDR1 and CDR2 (germline): SGHTA, FQGNSA. V was cut by 5 bases and J by 2 bases, with 17 bases left in between. The whole variable domain, filled in from reference TRBV7-2 and TRBJ2-3, reads GAGVSQSPSNKVTEKGKDVELRCDPISGHTALYWYRQSLGQGLEFLIYFQGNSAPDKSGLPSDRFSAERTGGSVSTLTIQRTQQEDSAVYLCASSPQGGVPTDTQYFGPGTRLTVL.